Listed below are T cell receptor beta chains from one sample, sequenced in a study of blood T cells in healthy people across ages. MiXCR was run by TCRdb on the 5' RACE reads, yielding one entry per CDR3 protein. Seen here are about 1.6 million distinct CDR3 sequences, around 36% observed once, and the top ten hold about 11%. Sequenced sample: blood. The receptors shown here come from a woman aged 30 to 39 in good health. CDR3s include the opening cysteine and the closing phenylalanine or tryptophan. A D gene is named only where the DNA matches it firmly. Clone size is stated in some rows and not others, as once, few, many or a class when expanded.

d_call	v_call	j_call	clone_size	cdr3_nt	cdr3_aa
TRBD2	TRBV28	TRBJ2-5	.	TGTGCCAGCAGTTTACTAGCGGGAATACTCCAAGAAACCCAGTACTTC	CASSLLAGILQETQYF
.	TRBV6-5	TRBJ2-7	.	TGTGCCAGCAGCCGCGGGACGCCCCACGAGCAGTACTTC	CASSRGTPHEQYF
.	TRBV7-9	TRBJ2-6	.	TGTGCCAGCGCGCCGGGGGGGGCCAACGTCCTGACTTTC	CASAPGGANVLTF
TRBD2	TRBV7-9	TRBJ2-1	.	TGTGCCAACAGCTTATTCCTGACTAGCGGGGGGCTCAATGAGCAGTTCTTC	CANSLFLTSGGLNEQFF
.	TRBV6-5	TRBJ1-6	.	TGTGCCAGCAGCCGCGACAGACCAGATAATTCACCCCTCCACTTT	CASSRDRPDNSPLHF
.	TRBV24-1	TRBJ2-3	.	TGTGCCACCAGTGATCCACGAGGGCACCTGATCAGCACAGATACGCAGTATTTT	CATSDPRGHLISTDTQYF
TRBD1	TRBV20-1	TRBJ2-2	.	TGCAGTGCTATCATCCCGGGACAGGGTATCACCGGGGAGCTGTTTTTT	CSAIIPGQGITGELFF
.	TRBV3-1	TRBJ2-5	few	TGTGCCAGCAGCCAGAATGGCAGGGACCAAGAGACCCAGTACTTC	CASSQNGRDQETQYF
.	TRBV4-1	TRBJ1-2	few	TGCGCCAGCAGCCAAGATAGGACGTCCCTATATGGCTACACCTTC	CASSQDRTSLYGYTF
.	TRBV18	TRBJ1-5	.	TGTGCCAGCTCATCCCGACAGAGCAATCAGCCCCAGCATTTT	CASSSRQSNQPQHF
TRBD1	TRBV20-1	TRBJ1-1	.	TGCAGTGCCCGGACAGGGTCGAACACTGAAGCTTTCTTT	CSARTGSNTEAFF
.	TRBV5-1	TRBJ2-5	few	TGCGCCAGCAGCCGGAGACAGGCGAACCAAGAGACCCAGTACTTC	CASSRRQANQETQYF
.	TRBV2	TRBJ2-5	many	TGTGCCAGCAGCGGCGGGACAAAGGAGACCCAGTACTTC	CASSGGTKETQYF
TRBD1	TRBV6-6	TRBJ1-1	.	TGTGCCAGCAGAAAGGGACAGGGGCGGGTAGACGCTGAAGCTTTCTTT	CASRKGQGRVDAEAFF
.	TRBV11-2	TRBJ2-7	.	TGTGCCAGCAGCTTAGATGCCCAGGCACCCTACGAGCAGTACTTC	CASSLDAQAPYEQYF
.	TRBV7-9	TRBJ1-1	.	TGTGCCAGCAGCTTAGTGCCCGGGTACCTAACAGGTGAAGCTTTCTTT	CASSLVPGYLTGEAFF
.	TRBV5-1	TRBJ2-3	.	TGCGCCAGCAGCTTGAACAGTTACGGAAACCTGGATACGCAGTATTTT	CASSLNSYGNLDTQYF
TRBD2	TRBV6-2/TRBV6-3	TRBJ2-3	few	TGTGCCAGCAGCACCCGGGACTACACGGGAGATACGCAGTATTTT	CASSTRDYTGDTQYF
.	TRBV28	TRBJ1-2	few	TGTGCCAGCAGCCAACACCTCGGGACGGCTAACTATGGCTACACCTTC	CASSQHLGTANYGYTF
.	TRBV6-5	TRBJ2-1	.	TGTGCCAGCAGGCTGGGTCTAGCAGCTGCGAATGAGCAGTTCTTC	CASRLGLAAANEQFF
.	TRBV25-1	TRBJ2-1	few	TGTGCCAGCAGTGAATGGGTTGTATCCTACAATGAGCAGTTCTTC	CASSEWVVSYNEQFF
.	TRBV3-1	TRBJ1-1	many	TGTGCCAGCAGCCAGGGGCCTGAAGCTTTCTTT	CASSQGPEAFF
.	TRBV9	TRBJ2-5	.	TGTGCCAGCAGCGTAGCCCTGGGAGGTCAAGAGACCCAGTACTTC	CASSVALGGQETQYF
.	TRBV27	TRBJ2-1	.	TGTGCCAGCAGTTTATATTTACACAATGAGCAGTTCTTC	CASSLYLHNEQFF
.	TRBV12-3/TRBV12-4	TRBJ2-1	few	TGTGCCAGCAGTCTCGGACCCGAACGGAATGAGCAGTTCTTC	CASSLGPERNEQFF
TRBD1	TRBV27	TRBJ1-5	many	TGTGCCAGCAGGACAGGGAATCAGCCCCAGCATTTT	CASRTGNQPQHF
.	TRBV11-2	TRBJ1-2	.	TGTGCCAGCAGCTTGGGTACATCTCGAGCCGGGGAGGGCTACACCTTC	CASSLGTSRAGEGYTF
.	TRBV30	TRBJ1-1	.	TGTGCCTGGAGGGCTCAAGCTGAGTACCACACTGAAGCTTTCTTT	CAWRAQAEYHTEAFF
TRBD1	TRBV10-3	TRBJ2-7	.	TGTGCCATCAGCTGGGGGGACAGGACTTCCTACGAGCAGTACTTC	CAISWGDRTSYEQYF
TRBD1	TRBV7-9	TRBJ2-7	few	TGTGCCAGCAGCTCTAACCGGGACAGGGACTCCTACGAGCAGTACTTC	CASSSNRDRDSYEQYF
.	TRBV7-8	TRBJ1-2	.	TGTGCCAGCAGCCCAACAGGTAGAGGCTACACCTTC	CASSPTGRGYTF
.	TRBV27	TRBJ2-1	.	TGTGCCAGCAGTTCCTATCGCGATGAGCAGTTCTTC	CASSSYRDEQFF
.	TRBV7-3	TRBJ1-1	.	TGTGCCAGCAGCTTAAACCCTAAGGGGAGGGGAACTGAAGCTTTCTTT	CASSLNPKGRGTEAFF
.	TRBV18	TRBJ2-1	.	TGTGCCAGCTCACTGGGACCCGGGGGCGGGAGTGAGCAGTTCTTC	CASSLGPGGGSEQFF
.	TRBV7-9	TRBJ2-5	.	TGTGCCAGCAGCTTATACGGGGTCGGGGAGACCCAGTACTTC	CASSLYGVGETQYF
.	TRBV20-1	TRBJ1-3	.	TGCAGTGCTAGAGATCAGAGAGACAATCACATATATTTT	CSARDQRDNHIYF
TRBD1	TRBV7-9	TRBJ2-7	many	TGTGCCAGCAGCGGGGACAGCGAGCAGTACTTC	CASSGDSEQYF
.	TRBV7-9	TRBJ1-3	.	TGTGCCAGCAGCTTAGTACAGGGAAACACCATATATTTT	CASSLVQGNTIYF
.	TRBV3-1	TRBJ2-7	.	TGTGCCAGCAGCGATGGGACATATCTCTCCTACGAGCAGTACTTC	CASSDGTYLSYEQYF
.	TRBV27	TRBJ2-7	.	TGTGCCAGCGGTTCTAGACAGGGAGGCGAGCAGTACTTC	CASGSRQGGEQYF